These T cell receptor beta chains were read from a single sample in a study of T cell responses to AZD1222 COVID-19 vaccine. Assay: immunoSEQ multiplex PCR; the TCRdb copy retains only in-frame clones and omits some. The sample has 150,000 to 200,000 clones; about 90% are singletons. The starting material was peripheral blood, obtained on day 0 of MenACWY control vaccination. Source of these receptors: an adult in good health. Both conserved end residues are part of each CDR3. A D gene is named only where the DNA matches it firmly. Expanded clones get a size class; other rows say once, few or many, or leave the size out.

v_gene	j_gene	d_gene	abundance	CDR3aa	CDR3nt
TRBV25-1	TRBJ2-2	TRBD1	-	CASRWDRGSTGELFF	TGTGCCAGCAGATGGGACAGGGGGTCCACCGGGGAGCTGTTTTTT
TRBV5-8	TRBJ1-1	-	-	CASSFRSPEAFF	TGTGCCAGCAGCTTTAGGTCGCCTGAAGCTTTCTTT
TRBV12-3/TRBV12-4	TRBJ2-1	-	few	CASRAAYNEQFF	TGTGCCAGCAGGGCAGCTTACAATGAGCAGTTCTTC
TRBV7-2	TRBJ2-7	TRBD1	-	CASSLGRGQGARRSYEQYF	TGTGCCAGCAGCTTAGGAAGAGGACAGGGGGCCCGGAGGTCCTACGAGCAGTACTTC
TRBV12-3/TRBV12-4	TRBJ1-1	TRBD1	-	CASSLLGQGAFF	TGTGCCAGCAGTTTATTGGGACAGGGGGCTTTCTTT
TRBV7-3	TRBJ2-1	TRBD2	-	CASSKTREGEQFF	TGTGCCAGCAGCAAGACTAGGGAGGGTGAGCAGTTCTTC
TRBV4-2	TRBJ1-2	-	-	CASSQAGPGGYTF	TGTGCCAGCAGCCAAGCAGGACCAGGGGGCTACACCTTC
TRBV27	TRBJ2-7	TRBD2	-	CASSSRLAGLSSYEQYF	TGTGCCAGCAGTTCCCGACTAGCGGGACTCAGCTCCTACGAGCAGTACTTC
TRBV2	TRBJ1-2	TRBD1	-	CATWRDRNYGYTF	TGTGCCACCTGGAGGGACAGAAACTATGGCTACACCTTC
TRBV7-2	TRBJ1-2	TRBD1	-	CASSLLQGAGGYTF	TGTGCCAGCAGCTTACTACAGGGGGCGGGAGGCTACACCTTC
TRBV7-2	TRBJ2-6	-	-	CASSLAGRAGGANVLTF	TGTGCCAGCAGCTTAGCAGGCCGAGCAGGTGGGGCCAACGTCCTGACTTTC
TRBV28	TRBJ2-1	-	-	CASSYNEQFF	TGTGCCAGCTCCTACAATGAGCAGTTCTTC
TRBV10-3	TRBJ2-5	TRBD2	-	CAISETTSGALETQYF	TGTGCCATCAGTGAGACGACTAGCGGGGCGTTAGAGACCCAGTACTTC
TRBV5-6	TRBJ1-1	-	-	CASSLSGTPTTEAFF	TGTGCCAGCAGCTTGTCCGGGACACCTACCACTGAAGCTTTCTTT
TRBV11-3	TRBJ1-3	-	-	CASSLGPSAGNTIYF	TGTGCCAGCAGCTTGGGGCCCTCAGCTGGAAACACCATATATTTT
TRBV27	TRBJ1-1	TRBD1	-	CASSSILDRGSRNTEAFF	TGTGCCAGCAGCTCGATTTTGGACAGGGGATCTCGGAACACTGAAGCTTTCTTT
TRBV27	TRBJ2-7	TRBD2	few	CVPKREGNYEQYF	TGTGTACCTAAGCGGGAGGGTAACTACGAGCAGTACTTC
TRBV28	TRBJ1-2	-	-	CASRPGGRDGGYTF	TGTGCCAGCAGACCTGGGGGGCGCGATGGGGGCTACACCTTC
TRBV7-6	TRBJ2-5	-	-	CASSLGVSGGLETQYF	TGTGCCAGCAGCTTAGGTGTCAGTGGGGGATTAGAGACCCAGTACTTC
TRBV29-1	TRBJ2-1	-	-	CSVALGVYNEQFF	TGCAGCGTTGCGCTAGGGGTCTACAATGAGCAGTTCTTC